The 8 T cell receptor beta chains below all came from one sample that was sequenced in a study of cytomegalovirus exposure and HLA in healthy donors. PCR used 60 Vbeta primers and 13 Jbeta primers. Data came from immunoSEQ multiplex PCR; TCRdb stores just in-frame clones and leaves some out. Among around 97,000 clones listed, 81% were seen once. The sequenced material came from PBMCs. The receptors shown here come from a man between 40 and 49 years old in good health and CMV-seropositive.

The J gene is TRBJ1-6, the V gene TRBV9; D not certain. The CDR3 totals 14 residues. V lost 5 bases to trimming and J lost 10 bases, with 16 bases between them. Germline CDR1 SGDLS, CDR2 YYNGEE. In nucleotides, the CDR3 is TGTGCCAGCAGTAGGATGGAGTCCGGCTCACCCCTCCACTTT. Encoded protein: CASSRMESGSPLHF.

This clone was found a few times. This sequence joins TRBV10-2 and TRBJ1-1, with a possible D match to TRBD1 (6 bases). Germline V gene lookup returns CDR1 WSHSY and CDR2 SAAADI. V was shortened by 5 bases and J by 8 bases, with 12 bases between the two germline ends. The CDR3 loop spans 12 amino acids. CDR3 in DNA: TGCGCCAGCAGTAAAACAGGGTTGGAAGCTTTCTTT. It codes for CASSKTGLEAFF.

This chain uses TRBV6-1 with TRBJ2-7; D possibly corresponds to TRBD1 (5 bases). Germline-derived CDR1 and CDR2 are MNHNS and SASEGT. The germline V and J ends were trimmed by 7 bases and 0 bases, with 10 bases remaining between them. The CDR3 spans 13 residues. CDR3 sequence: CASILGPSYEQYF. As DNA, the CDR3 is TGTGCCAGCATATTGGGGCCCTCCTACGAGCAGTACTTC.

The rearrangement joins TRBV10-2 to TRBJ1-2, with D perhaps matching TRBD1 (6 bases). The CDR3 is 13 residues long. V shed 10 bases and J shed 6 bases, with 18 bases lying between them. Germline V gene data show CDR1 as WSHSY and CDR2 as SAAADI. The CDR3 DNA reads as TGCGCCAATTCCCCCAACAGGGTTGATGGCTACACCTTC. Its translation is CANSPNRVDGYTF.

In DNA form, the CDR3 reads TGTGCCAGCAGCTTAGTGCAGGGTCCCTACAATGAGCAGTTCTTC. Amino acid sequence: CASSLVQGPYNEQFF. The rearrangement uses TRBV11-2 and TRBJ2-1, with D tentatively TRBD1 (5 bases). The ends were cut back, 1 base at V and 2 bases at J, with 9 bases in the middle. This CDR3 contains 15 residues. Germline CDR1 and CDR2: SGHAT and FQNNGV.

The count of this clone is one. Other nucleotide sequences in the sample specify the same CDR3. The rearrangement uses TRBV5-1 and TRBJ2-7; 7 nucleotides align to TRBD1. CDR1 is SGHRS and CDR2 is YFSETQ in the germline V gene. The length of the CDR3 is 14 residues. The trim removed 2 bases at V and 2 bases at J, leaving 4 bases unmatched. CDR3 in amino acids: CASSLGTATYEQYF. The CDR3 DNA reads TGCGCCAGCAGCTTAGGGACAGCGACCTACGAGCAGTACTTC.

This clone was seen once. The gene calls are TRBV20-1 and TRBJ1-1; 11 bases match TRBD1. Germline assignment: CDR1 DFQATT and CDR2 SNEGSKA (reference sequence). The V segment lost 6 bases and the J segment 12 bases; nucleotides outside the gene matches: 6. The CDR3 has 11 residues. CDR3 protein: CSATGTGGTFF. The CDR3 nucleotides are TGCAGTGCCACCGGGACAGGGGGAACTTTCTTT.

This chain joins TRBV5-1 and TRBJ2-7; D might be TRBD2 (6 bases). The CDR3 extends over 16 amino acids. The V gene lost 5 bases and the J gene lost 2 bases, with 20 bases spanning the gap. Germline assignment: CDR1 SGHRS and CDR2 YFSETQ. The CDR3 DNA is TGCGCCAGCAGGGACTACCACGGTCCTGGGACCTACGAGCAGTACTTC. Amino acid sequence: CASRDYHGPGTYEQYF.